The clone carrying this T cell receptor beta chain has only a few counts. Other DNA sequences in the sample encode the same CDR3. Source study methods: Filtering differed, since immunoSEQ gave only junction sequences and no quality scores. Profiling relied on immunoSEQ multiplex PCR, and the TCRdb table lists in-frame clones only, not all of them. That table supplies the V and J calls and clone size; D and trimming were determined from the DNA. The sample lists about 1.1 million clones; about 80% were seen once. The data are from a study of shared clonotypes between healthy human individuals. The CDR3 contains 12 residues. V was trimmed by 8 bases and J by 1 base, leaving 6 bases between them. Germline V CDR1 and CDR2: MDHEN, SYDVKM.

Sequenced: memory CD4+ T cells from PBMCs. Subset meaning: CD45RA-negative fraction. The TCR comes from a man between 18 and 35 years old in good health. Some clones in this sample may be carry-over from other donors' samples. This chain uses TRBV28 with TRBJ1-5; TRBD1 is a possible D gene (5 bases). CDR3 protein: CASGGSNQPQHF. The CDR3 region has the DNA TGTGCCAGCGGGGGGAGCAATCAGCCCCAGCATTTT.